Presented here are 18 T cell receptor beta chains from one specimen sequenced in a study of cytotoxic CD8 clonotypes in ibrutinib-treated CLL. Profiled with immunoSEQ multiplex PCR; TCRdb holds only in-frame clones, not every one. The sample gives 35,000 or so clones, 71% of which show up once; over 15% is in the top ten. The material sequenced was PBMCs, taken at disease progression, from a patient treated with ibrutinib. The source is a human donor with chronic lymphocytic leukemia.

The CDR3 DNA reads TGTGCCATCCCCAGTTTGTCTGGGGCCAACGTCCTGACTTTC. It specifies CAIPSLSGANVLTF. The chain combines TRBV10-3 with TRBJ2-6; D not certain. V lost 8 bases, J lost 1 base, and 9 bases lay in between. This CDR3 is 14 amino acids long. CDR1 and CDR2 (germline): ENHRY, SYGVKD.

This clone was recorded a few times. The V call is TRBV10-2, the J call TRBJ2-1, with D possibly matching TRBD2 (6 bases). The V gene lost 4 bases and the J gene lost 4 bases, with 17 bases spanning the gap. This CDR3 is built from 16 residues. Germline V gene data show CDR1 as WSHSY and CDR2 as SAAADI. Here the CDR3 DNA reads TGCGCCAGCAGTGGGGATCTTGGGGGGAGATACAATGAGCAGTTCTTC. Translated, it gives CASSGDLGGRYNEQFF.

The CDR3 protein is CASSPGGGGGYTF. The CDR3 coding sequence is TGTGCCAGCAGCCCAGGAGGGGGCGGAGGCTACACCTTC. V is TRBV11-1 and J is TRBJ1-2; 7 positions agree with TRBD1. The CDR3 consists of 13 residues. The germline CDR1 and CDR2 sequences are SGHAT and FQDESV (reference sequence). V shed 5 bases and J 8 bases; nucleotides not matched to a gene: 8.

The J gene is TRBJ1-2, the V gene TRBV6-1; D might be TRBD1 (5 bases). The CDR3 covers 14 residues. CDR1 is MNHNS and CDR2 is SASEGT in the germline V gene. V was trimmed by 6 bases and J by 6 bases, leaving 17 bases between them. As DNA, the CDR3 is TGTGCCAGCAGCGACCTCGGGGGGGAAAATGGCTACACCTTC. It specifies CASSDLGGENGYTF.

At least ten counts were recorded for this clone. The rearrangement uses TRBV6-1 and TRBJ1-2, with 8 bases aligning to TRBD1. The CDR3 covers 15 residues. Germline CDR1 and CDR2: MNHNS and SASEGT. V trimming: 2 bases; J trimming: 8 bases; junction bases outside the gene matches: 10. CDR3 protein: CASSETQTGVAGYTF. For the CDR3, the DNA is TGTGCCAGCAGTGAAACCCAGACAGGGGTGGCCGGCTACACCTTC.

This clone was seen only a few times. The rearrangement links TRBV6-5 to TRBJ2-7; D is undetermined. The germline gives CDR1 MNHEY, CDR2 SVGAGI. This CDR3 region has 12 residues. Between the trimmed V and J ends, which lost 6 bases and 6 bases, there was a span of 12 bases. The CDR3 here is CASSRPKAEQYF. DNA of the CDR3: TGTGCCAGCAGCCGTCCGAAGGCCGAGCAGTACTTC.

This clone was seen just once. The chain combines TRBV5-4 with TRBJ1-1; perhaps TRBD1 as D (5 bases). This CDR3 has 16 amino acids. Germline assignment: CDR1 SGHNT and CDR2 YYREEE (reference sequence). V dropped 0 bases and J dropped 1 base, with 13 bases sitting between them. The CDR3 coding sequence is TGTGCCAGCAGCTTGGGTAGGGGACTAACGAACACTGAAGCTTTCTTT. Translating it yields CASSLGRGLTNTEAFF. Full variable domain (remainder filled in from reference TRBV5-4 and TRBJ1-1): ETGVTQSPTHLIKTRGQQVTLRCSSQSGHNTVSWYQQALGQGPQFIFQYYREEENGRGNFPPRFSGLQFPNYSSELNVNALELDDSALYLCASSLGRGLTNTEAFFGQGTRLTVV.

V gene TRBV4-1 combines with J gene TRBJ1-5, with 9 bases lining up with TRBD1. This CDR3 comprises 16 residues. With 4 bases clipped from V and 5 bases from J, the junction kept 9 bases outside the gene matches. Germline V lookup: CDR1 MGHRA, CDR2 YSYEKL. Here the CDR3 reads CASSRGQGRRDQPQHF. The DNA for the CDR3 is TGCGCCAGCAGCCGAGGACAGGGGCGTAGGGATCAGCCCCAGCATTTT.

The chain recombines TRBV5-8 with TRBJ1-6, with TRBD1 matching 7 bases. The CDR3 runs to 15 residues. With 0 bases clipped from V and 7 bases from J, the junction kept 4 bases outside the gene matches. Per the germline V gene, CDR1 is SGHTS and CDR2 is YDEGEE. The CDR3 DNA follows: TGTGCCAGCAGCTTGGTGGGGACAGAAAATTCACCCCTCCACTTT. The encoded protein is CASSLVGTENSPLHF.

This chain connects TRBV7-9 to TRBJ1-5, with a tentative D call TRBD1 (6 bases). Trimming pared 1 base from V and 0 bases from J, leaving 13 bases between. This CDR3 has 17 amino acids. Germline loops: CDR1 SEHNR, CDR2 FQNEAQ (reference sequence). The CDR3 sequence: CASSLVLGAYSNQPQHF. In nucleotides, the CDR3 is TGTGCCAGCAGCTTAGTTCTGGGGGCTTATAGCAATCAGCCCCAGCATTTT.

This clone was picked up one time. The chain is built from TRBV6-5 and TRBJ2-7; D is uncertain. This CDR3 comprises 14 residues. Germline CDR1 and CDR2: MNHEY and SVGAGI. Deletions cut 11 bases from V and 5 bases from J, with 22 bases between. This CDR3 reads CAVRGQGRSHEQYF. The DNA of the CDR3 is TGTGCCGTCAGAGGCCAAGGGCGGTCACACGAGCAGTACTTC.

This chain joins TRBV6-5 and TRBJ2-7; 7 nucleotides align to TRBD1. CDR1 and CDR2 from the germline V gene are MNHEY and SVGAGI. CDR3 length: 13 residues. Trimming took 6 bases from V and 1 from J; bases not matched to a gene: 3. The CDR3 reads CASSPTGSYEQYF. CDR3 sequence (DNA): TGTGCCAGCAGCCCGACAGGGTCCTACGAGCAGTACTTC.

This clone turned up a few times. The rearrangement uses TRBV5-6 and TRBJ1-1, with TRBD1 matching over 8 bases. Germline CDR1 reads SGHDT; CDR2 reads YYEEEE. Unmatched junction bases numbered 6, after V lost 3 bases and J lost 5 bases. CDR3 length equals 14 residues. The CDR3 DNA follows: TGTGCCAGCAGCTACGGACAGGGAACAACTGAAGCTTTCTTT. Encoded protein: CASSYGQGTTEAFF.

This clone was seen only a few times. CDR3 sequence reads: CASSGRGPASYNEQFF. The CDR3, as DNA: TGTGCCAGTAGTGGCCGGGGGCCGGCGTCCTACAATGAGCAGTTCTTC. The gene calls are TRBV19 and TRBJ2-1; either TRBD1 or TRBD2 may fit D (6 bases each). The V end was cut by 5 bases, the J end by 1 base, with 15 bases between. The CDR3 runs to 16 residues. The germline gives CDR1 LNHDA, CDR2 SQIVND (reference sequence).

This sequence joins TRBV15 and TRBJ2-1, with 13 bases fitting TRBD2. Germline V lookup: CDR1 LNHNV, CDR2 YYDKDF (reference sequence). The CDR3 runs to 20 residues. Germline trimming cut 0 bases from V and 2 bases from J; bases unmatched to any gene: 10. CDR3: CATSRDTRLAGGGPYNEQFF. The CDR3 nucleotides read TGTGCCACCAGCAGAGATACGCGACTAGCGGGGGGAGGCCCCTACAATGAGCAGTTCTTC.

The chain has TRBV6-6 and TRBJ1-1; D perhaps matches TRBD1 (6 bases). This CDR3 has 15 residues. Trimming pared 7 bases from V and 0 bases from J, leaving 15 bases between. Germline CDR1 and CDR2: MNHNY and SVGAGI (reference sequence). The CDR3 DNA reads as TGTGCCAGCACCCAACAGGGCTCCATGAACACTGAAGCTTTCTTT. As protein: CASTQQGSMNTEAFF.

The chain couples TRBV21-1 to TRBJ1-1; the table gives TRBD1 as D, unverified against the DNA. TRBV21-1 is assigned pseudogene status. This CDR3 comprises 17 residues. This CDR3 is CASSKHVTGGADTEAFF. CDR3 DNA: TGTGCCAGCAGCAAACATGTGACAGGGGGCGCGGACACTGAAGCTTTCTTT.

The rearrangement uses TRBV6-1 and TRBJ1-1; D not resolved. Germline CDR1 MNHNS, CDR2 SASEGT. The CDR3 sequence is 15 residues long. The V end lost 3 bases, the J end lost 0 bases, and 11 bases lay between the germline ends. The CDR3 bases are TGTGCCAGCAGTGATATCGGGCGGGTGAACACTGAAGCTTTCTTT. It encodes CASSDIGRVNTEAFF.